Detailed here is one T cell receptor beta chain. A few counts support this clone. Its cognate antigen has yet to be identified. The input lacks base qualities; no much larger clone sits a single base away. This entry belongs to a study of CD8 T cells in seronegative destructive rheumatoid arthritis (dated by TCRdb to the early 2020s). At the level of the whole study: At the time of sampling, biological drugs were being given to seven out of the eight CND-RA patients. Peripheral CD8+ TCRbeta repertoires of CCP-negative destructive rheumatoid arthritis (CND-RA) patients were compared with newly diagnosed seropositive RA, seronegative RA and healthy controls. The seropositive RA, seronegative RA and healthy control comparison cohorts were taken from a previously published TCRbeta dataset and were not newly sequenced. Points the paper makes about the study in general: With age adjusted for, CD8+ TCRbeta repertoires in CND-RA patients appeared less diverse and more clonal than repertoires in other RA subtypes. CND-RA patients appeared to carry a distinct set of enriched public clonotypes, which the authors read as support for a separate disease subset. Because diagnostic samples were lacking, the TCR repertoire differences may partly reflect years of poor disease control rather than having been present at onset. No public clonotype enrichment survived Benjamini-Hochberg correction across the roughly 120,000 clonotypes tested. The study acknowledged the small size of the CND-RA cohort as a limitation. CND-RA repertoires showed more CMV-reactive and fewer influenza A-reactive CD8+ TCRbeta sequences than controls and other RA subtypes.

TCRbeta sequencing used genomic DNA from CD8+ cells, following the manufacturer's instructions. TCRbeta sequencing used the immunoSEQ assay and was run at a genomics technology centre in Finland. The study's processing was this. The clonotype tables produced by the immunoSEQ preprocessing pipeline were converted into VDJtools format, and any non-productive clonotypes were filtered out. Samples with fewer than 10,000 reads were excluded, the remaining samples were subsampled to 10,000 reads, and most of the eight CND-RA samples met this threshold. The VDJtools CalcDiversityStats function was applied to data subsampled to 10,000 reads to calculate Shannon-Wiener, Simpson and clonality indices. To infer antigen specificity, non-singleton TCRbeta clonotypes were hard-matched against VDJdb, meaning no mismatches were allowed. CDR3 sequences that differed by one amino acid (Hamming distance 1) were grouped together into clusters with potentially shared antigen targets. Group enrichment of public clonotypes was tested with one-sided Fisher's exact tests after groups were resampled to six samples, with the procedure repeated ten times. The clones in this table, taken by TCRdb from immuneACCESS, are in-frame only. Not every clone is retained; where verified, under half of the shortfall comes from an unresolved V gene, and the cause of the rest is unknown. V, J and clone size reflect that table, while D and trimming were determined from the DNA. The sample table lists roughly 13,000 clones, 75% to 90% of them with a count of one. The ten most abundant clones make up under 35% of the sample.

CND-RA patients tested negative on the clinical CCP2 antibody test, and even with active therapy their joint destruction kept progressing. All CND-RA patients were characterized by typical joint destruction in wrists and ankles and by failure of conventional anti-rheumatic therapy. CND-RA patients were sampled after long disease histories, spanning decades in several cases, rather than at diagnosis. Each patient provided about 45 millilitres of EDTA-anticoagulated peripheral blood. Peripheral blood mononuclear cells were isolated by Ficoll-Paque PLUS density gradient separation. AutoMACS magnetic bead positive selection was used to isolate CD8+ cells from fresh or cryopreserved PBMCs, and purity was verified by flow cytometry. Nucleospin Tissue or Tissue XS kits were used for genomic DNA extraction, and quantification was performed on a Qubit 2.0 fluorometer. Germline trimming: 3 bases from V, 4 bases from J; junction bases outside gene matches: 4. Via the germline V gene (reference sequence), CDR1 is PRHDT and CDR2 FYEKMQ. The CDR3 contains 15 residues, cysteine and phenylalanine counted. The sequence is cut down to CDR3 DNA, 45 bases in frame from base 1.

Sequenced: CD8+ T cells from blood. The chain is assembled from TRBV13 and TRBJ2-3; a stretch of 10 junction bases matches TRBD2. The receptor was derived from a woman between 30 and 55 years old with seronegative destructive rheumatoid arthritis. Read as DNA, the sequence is TGTGCCAGCAGCTTTGTAACTAGCGGGGCAGATACGCAGTATTTT. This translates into CASSFVTSGADTQYF.